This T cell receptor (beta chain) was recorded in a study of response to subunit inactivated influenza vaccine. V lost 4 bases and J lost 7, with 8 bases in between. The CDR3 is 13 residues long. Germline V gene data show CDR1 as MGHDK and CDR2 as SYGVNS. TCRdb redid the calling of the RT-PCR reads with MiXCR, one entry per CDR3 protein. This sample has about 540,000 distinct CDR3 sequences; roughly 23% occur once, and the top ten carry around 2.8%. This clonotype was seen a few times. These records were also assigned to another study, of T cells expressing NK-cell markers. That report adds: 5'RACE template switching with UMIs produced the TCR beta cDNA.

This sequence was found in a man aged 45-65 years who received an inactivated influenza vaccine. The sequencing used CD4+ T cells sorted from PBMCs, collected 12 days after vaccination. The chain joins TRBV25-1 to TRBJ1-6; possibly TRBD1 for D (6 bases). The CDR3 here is CASSGDKNSPLHF. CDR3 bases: TGTGCCAGCAGTGGGGACAAGAATTCACCCCTCCACTTT.